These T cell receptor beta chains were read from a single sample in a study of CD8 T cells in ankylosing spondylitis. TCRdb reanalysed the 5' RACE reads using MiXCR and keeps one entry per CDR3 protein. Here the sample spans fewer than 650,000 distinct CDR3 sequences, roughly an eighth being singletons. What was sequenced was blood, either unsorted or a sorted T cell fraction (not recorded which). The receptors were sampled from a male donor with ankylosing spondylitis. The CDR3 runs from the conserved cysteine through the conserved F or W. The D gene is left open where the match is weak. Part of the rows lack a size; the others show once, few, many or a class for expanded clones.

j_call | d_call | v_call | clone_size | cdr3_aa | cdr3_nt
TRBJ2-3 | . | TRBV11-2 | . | CASSLEFGYTQYF | TGTGCCAGCAGCTTAGAATTTGGGTATACGCAGTATTTT
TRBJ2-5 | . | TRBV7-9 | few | CASSSGTTYQETQYF | TGTGCCAGCAGCTCCGGGACAACCTATCAAGAGACCCAGTACTTC
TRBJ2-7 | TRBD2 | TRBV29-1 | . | CSVEGLAGGEQYF | TGCAGCGTTGAGGGACTAGCGGGAGGCGAGCAGTACTTC
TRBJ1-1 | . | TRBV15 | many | CATSRDPNTEAFF | TGTGCCACCAGCAGAGACCCGAACACTGAAGCTTTCTTT
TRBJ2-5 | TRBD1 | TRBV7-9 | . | CASSYRQGSEETQYF | TGTGCCAGCAGCTACAGACAGGGATCGGAGGAGACCCAGTACTTC
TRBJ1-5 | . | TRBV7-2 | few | CASSRTEVQPQHF | TGTGCCAGCAGCCGGACGGAGGTTCAGCCCCAGCATTTT
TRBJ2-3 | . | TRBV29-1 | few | CSIREIGTDTQYF | TGCAGCATCAGGGAAATAGGCACAGATACGCAGTATTTT
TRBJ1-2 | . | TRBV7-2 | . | CASSLVGSGGDYGYTF | TGTGCCAGCAGCTTAGTCGGTTCCGGGGGCGACTATGGCTACACCTTC
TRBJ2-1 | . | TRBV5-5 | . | CASSQRGGGTSYNEQFF | TGTGCCAGCAGTCAACGAGGGGGAGGGACATCCTACAATGAGCAGTTCTTC
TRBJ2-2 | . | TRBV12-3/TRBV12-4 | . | CASSLPDLGTGELFF | TGTGCCAGCAGTCTCCCCGACCTGGGCACCGGGGAGCTGTTTTTT
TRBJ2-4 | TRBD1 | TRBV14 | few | CASSTSGTGAKNIQYF | TGTGCCAGCAGCACCTCCGGGACAGGGGCCAAAAACATTCAGTACTTC
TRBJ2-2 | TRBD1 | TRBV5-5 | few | CASSSLRQGIGELFF | TGTGCCAGCAGCTCCCTTCGACAGGGCATCGGGGAGCTGTTTTTT
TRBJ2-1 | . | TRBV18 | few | CASSPGTAPKEQFF | TGTGCCAGCTCACCCGGGACTGCCCCTAAAGAGCAGTTCTTC
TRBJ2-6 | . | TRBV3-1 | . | CASSPSGGTGANVLTF | TGTGCCAGCAGCCCAAGCGGAGGGACTGGGGCCAACGTCCTGACTTTC
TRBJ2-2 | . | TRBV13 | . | CASTRAPNTGELFF | TGTGCCAGCACTCGGGCCCCAAACACCGGGGAGCTGTTTTTT
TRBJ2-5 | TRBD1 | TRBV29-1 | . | CSASTRGRETQYF | TGCAGCGCGTCAACCAGGGGGCGTGAGACCCAGTACTTC
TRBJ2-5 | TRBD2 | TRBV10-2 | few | CASVGTSRSLPVGETQYF | TGCGCCAGCGTCGGGACTAGCCGCTCCCTCCCGGTGGGGGAGACCCAGTACTTC
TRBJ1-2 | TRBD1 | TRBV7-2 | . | CASSTGGDSSIGYTF | TGTGCCAGCAGCACGGGGGGGGACAGTTCTATTGGCTACACCTTC
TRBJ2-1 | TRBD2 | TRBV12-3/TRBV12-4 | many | CASNFGGNSYNEQFF | TGTGCCAGCAACTTCGGGGGGAACTCCTACAATGAGCAGTTCTTC
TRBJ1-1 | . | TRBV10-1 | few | CASSDPRRNTEAFF | TGCGCCAGCAGTGATCCCAGAAGGAACACTGAAGCTTTCTTT
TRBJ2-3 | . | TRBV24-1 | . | CATSDPIVSTDTQYF | TGTGCCACCAGTGATCCCATCGTTAGCACAGATACGCAGTATTTT
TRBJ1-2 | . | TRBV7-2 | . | CASSLALGGQRGYTF | TGTGCCAGCAGCTTAGCGCTGGGGGGTCAGAGGGGCTACACCTTC
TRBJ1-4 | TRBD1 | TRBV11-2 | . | CASSTDRNEKLFF | TGTGCCAGCAGCACGGACAGGAATGAAAAACTGTTTTTT
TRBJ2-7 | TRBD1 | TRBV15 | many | CATSRDGQGLPYEQYF | TGTGCCACCAGCAGGGATGGACAGGGGTTGCCCTACGAGCAGTACTTC
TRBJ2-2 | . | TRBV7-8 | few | CARGNDNTGELFF | TGTGCCCGTGGAAACGACAACACCGGGGAGCTGTTTTTT